Shown below are 9 T cell receptor beta chains from a single sample sequenced in a study of blood T cell repertoires in COVID-19. Data came from immunoSEQ multiplex PCR; TCRdb stores just in-frame clones and leaves some out. The data contain about 110,000 clones, roughly 79% of them seen just once; the ten biggest clones take up under 20%. The sequenced sample was peripheral blood. The source is a woman aged 80 or older with active or convalescent COVID-19.

The chain is built from TRBV5-4 and TRBJ2-1; D unresolved. The CDR3 is 13 residues long. The V and J ends lost 4 bases and 10 bases respectively, with 15 bases between them. CDR1 and CDR2 from the germline V gene are SGHNT and YYREEE (reference sequence). CDR3 nucleotide sequence: TGTGCCAGCAGCCCCCAAGAACCTCAGGAGCAGTTCTTC. It yields the protein CASSPQEPQEQFF.

The chain couples TRBV7-9 to TRBJ1-4; D is ambiguous. Germline CDR1 reads SEHNR; CDR2 reads FQNEAQ (reference sequence). Between the trimmed V and J ends, which lost 5 bases and 0 bases, there was a span of 13 bases. This CDR3 is 16 amino acids long. CDR3 DNA: TGTGCCAGCAGCCTAGGCCGCACAACAACTAATGAAAAACTGTTTTTT. Translating gives CASSLGRTTTNEKLFF.

The genes are TRBV11-2 and TRBJ2-7; the match to TRBD2 covers 7 bases. From germline, CDR1 is SGHAT and CDR2 FQNNGV. The CDR3 extends over 14 amino acids. The J segment lost 4 bases and the V segment lost 3 bases, leaving 6 bases of the junction unmatched. The chain's CDR3 is CASSLTGGSYEQYF. The CDR3 DNA follows: TGTGCCAGCAGCTTGACGGGGGGATCTTACGAGCAGTACTTC.

The chain joins TRBV7-2 to TRBJ1-1; D is undetermined. Per germline, CDR1 SGHTA and CDR2 FQGNSA. Trimming removed 5 bases from V and 7 bases from J, with 17 bases in between. The CDR3 spans 14 residues. As DNA, the CDR3 is TGTGCCAGCAGCCTCCTTGGAGGGTCAAGTGAAGCTTTCTTT. Translating gives CASSLLGGSSEAFF. Full variable domain (missing parts from reference TRBV7-2 and TRBJ1-1): GAGVSQSPSNKVTEKGKDVELRCDPISGHTALYWYRQSLGQGLEFLIYFQGNSAPDKSGLPSDRFSAERTGGSVSTLTIQRTQQEDSAVYLCASSLLGGSSEAFFGQGTRLTVV.

V usage is TRBV10-3 and J usage is TRBJ2-1, with a weak D call TRBD2 (5 bases). V was clipped by 1 base and J by 9 bases, with 16 bases between them. This CDR3 contains 15 residues. Germline V gives CDR1 ENHRY, CDR2 SYGVKD. The CDR3 DNA reads as TGTGCCATCAGTGAGTATGGCGGGTCCAGGAGTGAGCAGTTCTTC. Encoded protein: CAISEYGGSRSEQFF.

This clone has just one count. The V and J genes are TRBV2 and TRBJ2-1; TRBD2 aligns across 11 bases. Germline V lookup: CDR1 SNHLY, CDR2 FYNNEI. The CDR3 extends over 16 amino acids. Trimming removed 4 bases from V and 8 bases from J; junction bases left unmatched: 10. Here the CDR3 DNA reads TGTGCCAGCAGTGGTAATAGCGGGAGGGCCGGTGATGAGCAGTTCTTC. It encodes CASSGNSGRAGDEQFF.

The chain links TRBV11-3 to TRBJ2-1; 12 positions match TRBD2. V lost 2 bases and J lost 2; bases outside the gene matches: 7. From germline, CDR1 is SGHNT and CDR2 YENEEA. The CDR3 extends over 18 amino acids. CDR3: CASSLNILAGGTYNEQFF. The CDR3 DNA reads as TGTGCCAGCAGCTTAAATATCCTAGCGGGAGGGACCTACAATGAGCAGTTCTTC.

The chain links TRBV10-3 to TRBJ1-1; no firm D call. The CDR3 totals 19 residues. The V gene lost 1 base and the J gene lost 0 bases, with 21 bases spanning the gap. Germline CDR1 reads ENHRY; CDR2 reads SYGVKD. CDR3 nucleotides: TGTGCCATCAGTGAGTACGCGGCCCCCCGCACGAATATGAACACTGAAGCTTTCTTT. Its translation is CAISEYAAPRTNMNTEAFF.

This chain links TRBV7-2 with TRBJ2-1; the match to TRBD2 covers 10 bases. Germline lookup yields CDR1 SGHTA and CDR2 FQGNSA. The CDR3 has 15 residues. J lost 3 bases, V lost 5 bases, and 4 bases had no gene match. DNA for the CDR3: TGTGCCAGCAGCCCCCGACTAGCGGGCTACAATGAGCAGTTCTTC. It encodes CASSPRLAGYNEQFF.